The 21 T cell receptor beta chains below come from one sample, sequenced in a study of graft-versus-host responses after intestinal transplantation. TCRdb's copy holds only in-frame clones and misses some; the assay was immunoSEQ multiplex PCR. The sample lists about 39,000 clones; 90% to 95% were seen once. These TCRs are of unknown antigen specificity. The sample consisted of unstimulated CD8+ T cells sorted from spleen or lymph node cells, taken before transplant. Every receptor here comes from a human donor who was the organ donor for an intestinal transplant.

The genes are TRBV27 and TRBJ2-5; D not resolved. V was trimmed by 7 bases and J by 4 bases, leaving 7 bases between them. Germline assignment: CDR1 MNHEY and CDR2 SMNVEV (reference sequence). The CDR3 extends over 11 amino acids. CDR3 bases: TGTGCCAGCATTCTGGGAGAGACCCAGTACTTC. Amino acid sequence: CASILGETQYF.

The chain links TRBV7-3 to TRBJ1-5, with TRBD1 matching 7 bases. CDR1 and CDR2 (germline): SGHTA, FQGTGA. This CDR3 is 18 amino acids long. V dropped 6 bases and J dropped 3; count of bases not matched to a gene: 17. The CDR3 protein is CASRSAIEKGAINQPQHF. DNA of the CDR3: TGTGCCAGCAGATCTGCCATCGAAAAGGGGGCGATCAATCAGCCCCAGCATTTT.

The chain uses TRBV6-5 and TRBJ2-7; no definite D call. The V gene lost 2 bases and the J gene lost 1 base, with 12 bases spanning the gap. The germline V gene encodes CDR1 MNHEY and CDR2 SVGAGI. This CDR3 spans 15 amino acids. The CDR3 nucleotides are TGTGCCAGCAGTTACCTCCCAACCGGTTCCTACGAGCAGTACTTC. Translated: CASSYLPTGSYEQYF.

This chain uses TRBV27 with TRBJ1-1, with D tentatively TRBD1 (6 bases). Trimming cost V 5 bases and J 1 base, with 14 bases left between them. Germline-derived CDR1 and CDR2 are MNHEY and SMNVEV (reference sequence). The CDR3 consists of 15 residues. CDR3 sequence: CASSQPGEGNTEAFF. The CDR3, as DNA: TGTGCCAGCAGTCAACCAGGGGAAGGGAACACTGAAGCTTTCTTT.

In DNA, the CDR3 is TGCGCCAGCGGATATTTGAACACTGAAGCTTTCTTT. Residues: CASGYLNTEAFF. The chain carries TRBV4-3 and TRBJ1-1; no firm D call. Trimming stripped 8 bases from V and 0 bases from J, with 7 bases between. The CDR3 covers 12 residues. Germline CDR1 LGHNA, CDR2 YSLEER.

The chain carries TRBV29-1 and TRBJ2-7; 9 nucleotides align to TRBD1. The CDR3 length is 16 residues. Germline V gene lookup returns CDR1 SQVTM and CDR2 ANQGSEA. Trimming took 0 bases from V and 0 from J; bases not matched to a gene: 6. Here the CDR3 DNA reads TGCAGCGTTGAAGACCCGGGACAGGGTCCCTCCTACGAGCAGTACTTC. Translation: CSVEDPGQGPSYEQYF.

CDR3 sequence: CASSQAEGGYEKLFF. The CDR3 DNA is TGTGCCAGCAGCCAAGCGGAGGGTGGGTATGAAAAACTGTTTTTT. The V gene is TRBV4-2, the J gene TRBJ1-4; no clear D gene. The CDR3 has 15 residues. The germline V gene has CDR1 LGHNA and CDR2 YNFKEQ. Trimming took 1 base from V and 6 from J, leaving 12 bases between them.

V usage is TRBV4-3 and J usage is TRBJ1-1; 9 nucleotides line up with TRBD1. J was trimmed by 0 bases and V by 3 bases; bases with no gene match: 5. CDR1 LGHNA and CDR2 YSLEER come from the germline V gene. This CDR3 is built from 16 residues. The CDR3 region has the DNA TGCGCCAGCAGCCAGGGGACAGGGAGGATGAACACTGAAGCTTTCTTT. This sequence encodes CASSQGTGRMNTEAFF.

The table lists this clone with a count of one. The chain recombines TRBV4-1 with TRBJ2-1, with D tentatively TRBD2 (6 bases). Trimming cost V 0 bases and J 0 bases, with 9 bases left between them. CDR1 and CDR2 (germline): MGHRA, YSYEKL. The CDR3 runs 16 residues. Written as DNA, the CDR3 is TGCGCCAGCAGCCAAGACGTGGGGGGCTCCTACAATGAGCAGTTCTTC. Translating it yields CASSQDVGGSYNEQFF.

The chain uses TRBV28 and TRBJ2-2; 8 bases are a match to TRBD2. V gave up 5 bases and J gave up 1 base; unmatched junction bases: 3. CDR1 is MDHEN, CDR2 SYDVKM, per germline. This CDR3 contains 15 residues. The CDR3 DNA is TGTGCCAGCAGTCCCGGGACTAGGAACACCGGGGAGCTGTTTTTT. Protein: CASSPGTRNTGELFF.

The CDR3, as DNA: TGTGCCAGAAGCTTGTTAGTAAGGGAGAGCAATCAGCCCCAGCATTTT. This translates into CARSLLVRESNQPQHF. The chain couples TRBV5-3 to TRBJ1-5; no clear D gene. TRBV5-3 is an ORF, with its function uncertain. This CDR3 contains 16 residues. Trimming shortened V by 1 base and J by 1 base, and 12 bases separated the two germline ends.

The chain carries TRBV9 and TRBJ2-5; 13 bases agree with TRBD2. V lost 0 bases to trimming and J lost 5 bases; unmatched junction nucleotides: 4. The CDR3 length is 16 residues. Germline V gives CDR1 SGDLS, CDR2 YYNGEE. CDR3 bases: TGTGCCAGCAGCGTAGGGACTAGCGGGGGCGCGGAGACCCAGTACTTC. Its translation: CASSVGTSGGAETQYF.

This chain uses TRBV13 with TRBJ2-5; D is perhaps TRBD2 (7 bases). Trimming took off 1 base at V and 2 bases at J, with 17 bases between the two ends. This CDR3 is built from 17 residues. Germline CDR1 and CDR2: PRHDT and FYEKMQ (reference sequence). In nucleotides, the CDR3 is TGTGCCAGCAGCTTAGAATTGAACGGGGGGACACAAGAGACCCAGTACTTC. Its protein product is CASSLELNGGTQETQYF. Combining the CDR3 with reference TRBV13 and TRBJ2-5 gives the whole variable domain AAGVIQSPRHLIKEKRETATLKCYPIPRHDTVYWYQQGPGQDPQFLISFYEKMQSDKGSIPDRFSAQQFSDYHSELNMSSLELGDSALYFCASSLELNGGTQETQYFGPGTRLLVL.

The CDR3 protein is CASSQQGAGNSPLHF. The DNA of the CDR3 is TGTGCCAGCAGCCAACAGGGGGCAGGTAATTCACCCCTCCACTTT. The V gene is TRBV5-4, the J gene TRBJ1-6; 9 bases are shared with TRBD1. In germline, CDR1 is SGHNT, CDR2 YYREEE (reference sequence). V lost 4 bases to trimming and J lost 6 bases; unmatched junction nucleotides: 5. The CDR3 contains 15 residues.

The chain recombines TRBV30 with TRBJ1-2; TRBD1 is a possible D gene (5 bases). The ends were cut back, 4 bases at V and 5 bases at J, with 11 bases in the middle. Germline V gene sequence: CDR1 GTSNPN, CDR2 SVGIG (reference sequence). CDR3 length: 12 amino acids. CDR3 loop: CAWTRVEYGYTF. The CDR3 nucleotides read TGTGCCTGGACCAGGGTGGAATATGGCTACACCTTC.

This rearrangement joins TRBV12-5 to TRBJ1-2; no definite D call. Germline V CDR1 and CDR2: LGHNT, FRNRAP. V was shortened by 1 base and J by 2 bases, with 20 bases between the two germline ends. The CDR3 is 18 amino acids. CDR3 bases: TGTGCTAGTGGTTTGGAGTTGGGTGACGGAATTTGGAACTATGGCTACACCTTC. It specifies CASGLELGDGIWNYGYTF.

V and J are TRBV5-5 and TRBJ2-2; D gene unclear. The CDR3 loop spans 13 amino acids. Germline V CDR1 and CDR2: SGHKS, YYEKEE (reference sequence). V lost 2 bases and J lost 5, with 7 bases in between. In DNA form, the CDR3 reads TGTGCCAGCAGCTTCGGCTTAACCGGGGAGCTGTTTTTT. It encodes CASSFGLTGELFF.

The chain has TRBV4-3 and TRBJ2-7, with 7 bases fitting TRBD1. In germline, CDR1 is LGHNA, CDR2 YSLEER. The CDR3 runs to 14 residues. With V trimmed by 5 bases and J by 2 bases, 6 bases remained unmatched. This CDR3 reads CASSTGQGAYEQYF. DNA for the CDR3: TGCGCCAGCAGCACCGGGCAGGGGGCCTACGAGCAGTACTTC.

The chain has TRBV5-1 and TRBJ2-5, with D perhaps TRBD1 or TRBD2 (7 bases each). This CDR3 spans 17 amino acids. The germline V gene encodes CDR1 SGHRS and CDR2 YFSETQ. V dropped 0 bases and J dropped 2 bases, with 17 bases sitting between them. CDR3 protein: CASSLAFGRGGQETQYF. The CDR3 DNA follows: TGCGCCAGCAGCTTGGCCTTCGGCAGGGGGGGACAAGAGACCCAGTACTTC. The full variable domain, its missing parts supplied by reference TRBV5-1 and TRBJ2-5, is KAGVTQTPRYLIKTRGQQVTLSCSPISGHRSVSWYQQTPGQGLQFLFEYFSETQRNKGNFPGRFSGRQFSNSRSEMNVSTLELGDSALYLCASSLAFGRGGQETQYFGPGTRLLVL.

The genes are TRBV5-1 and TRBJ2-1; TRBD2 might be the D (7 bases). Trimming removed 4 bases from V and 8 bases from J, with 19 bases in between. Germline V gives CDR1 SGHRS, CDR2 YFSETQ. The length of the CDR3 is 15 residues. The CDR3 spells CASSSLGGGRDEQFF. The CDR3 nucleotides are TGCGCCAGCAGCAGCTTGGGGGGGGGCCGGGATGAGCAGTTCTTC.

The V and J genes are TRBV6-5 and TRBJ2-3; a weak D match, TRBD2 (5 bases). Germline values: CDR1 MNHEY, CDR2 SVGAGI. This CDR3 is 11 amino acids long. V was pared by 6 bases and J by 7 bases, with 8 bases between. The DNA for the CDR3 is TGTGCCAGCAGAATAGCGTATACGCAGTATTTT. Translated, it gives CASRIAYTQYF.